The 17 T cell receptor beta chains listed next were all sequenced from one sample in a study of shared clonotypes between healthy human individuals. The protocol was immunoSEQ multiplex PCR, while the TCRdb copy is restricted to in-frame clones and leaves out a portion. The data show roughly 2.5 million clones, around nine tenths seen once. Sequenced input: naive CD4+ T cells sorted from blood. Subset given: CD45RA+ positively selected. These receptor sequences come from a man aged 18 to 35 in good health.

The rearrangement links TRBV6-4 to TRBJ2-5, with 8 positions matching TRBD1. The CDR3 consists of 17 residues. Unmatched junction bases numbered 15, after V lost 8 bases and J lost 1 base. The germline V gene encodes CDR1 MRHNA and CDR2 SNTAGT. This CDR3 reads CASGAPLGTGGQETQYF. The CDR3, as DNA: TGTGCCAGCGGAGCCCCCCTCGGAACAGGGGGCCAAGAGACCCAGTACTTC.

In the case of this clone: The sample holds other DNA sequences that translate to the same CDR3. The chain uses TRBV5-1 and TRBJ2-5, with unresolved D. CDR1 SGHRS and CDR2 YFSETQ come from the germline V gene. The CDR3 contains 14 residues. Trimming took off 4 bases at V and 1 base at J, with 11 bases between the two ends. Here the CDR3 DNA reads TGCGCCAGCAGCCTGCGTCAGGCCCAAGAGACCCAGTACTTC. Protein sequence: CASSLRQAQETQYF.

The rearrangement joins TRBV25-1 to TRBJ2-5; D remains unclear. Per germline, CDR1 MGHDK and CDR2 SYGVNS. The CDR3 loop spans 13 amino acids. V gave up 7 bases and J gave up 2 bases, with 11 bases separating them. DNA for the CDR3: TGTGCCAGCATCGCCGGTACACAAGAGACCCAGTACTTC. Translating gives CASIAGTQETQYF.

The V and J genes are TRBV18 and TRBJ2-1; D may correspond to TRBD1 or TRBD2 (5 bases each). Trimming stripped 6 bases from V and 6 bases from J, with 27 bases between. Per the germline V gene, CDR1 is KGHSH and CDR2 is LQKENI. The CDR3 extends over 18 amino acids. CDR3 region: CASSPRRSIANGGNEQFF. In DNA form, the CDR3 reads TGTGCCAGCTCCCCTAGACGATCTATAGCGAATGGGGGCAATGAGCAGTTCTTC.

The gene calls are TRBV30 and TRBJ1-2; 7 bases line up with TRBD1. The V segment lost 8 bases and the J segment 0 bases; nucleotides outside the gene matches: 12. The CDR3 covers 15 residues. Looked up from germline, CDR1 is GTSNPN and CDR2 is SVGIG (reference sequence). This CDR3 reads CAAIQEGQPNYGYTF. Here the CDR3 DNA reads TGTGCCGCAATACAGGAGGGACAGCCTAACTATGGCTACACCTTC.

The genes are TRBV14 and TRBJ1-5; no reliable D call. V was shortened by 4 bases and J by 5 bases, with 18 bases between the two germline ends. This CDR3 is built from 16 residues. Germline CDR1 reads SGHDN; CDR2 reads FVKESK. As DNA, the CDR3 is TGTGCCAGCAGCCTGACCGGGAGCCGGGAGGATCAGCCCCAGCATTTT. Protein: CASSLTGSREDQPQHF.

A word on this clone: One end of the junction is discordant with germline, which a read error may explain. The chain couples TRBV6-5 to TRBJ1-2; D is unresolved. The CDR3 is 13 amino acids. Germline CDR1 and CDR2: MNHEY and SVGAGI. For the CDR3, the DNA is TGTGCCATCAGTGAGAGTCCCGGTTGGGGCTACACCTTC. It encodes CAISESPGWGYTF.

Worth noting for this clone: Other nucleotide sequences from this sample produce the same CDR3. The rearrangement uses TRBV5-1 and TRBJ2-3; TRBD2 aligns across 11 bases. In germline, CDR1 is SGHRS, CDR2 YFSETQ. With V trimmed by 2 bases and J by 4 bases, 3 bases remained unmatched. The CDR3 spans 15 residues. The CDR3 is CASSFSGGASDTQYF. CDR3 coding DNA: TGCGCCAGCAGCTTTAGCGGGGGGGCGTCAGATACGCAGTATTTT.

This clone was observed once. Other nucleotide sequences in the sample specify the same CDR3. The chain links TRBV28 to TRBJ2-7; D could derive from TRBD1 or TRBD2 (5 bases each). This CDR3 is 11 amino acids long. Trimming cost V 8 bases and J 4 bases, with 9 bases left between them. Germline CDR1 is MDHEN and CDR2 is SYDVKM. The CDR3 DNA sequence: TGTGCCAGCGGGGGTTTGTACGAGCAGTACTTC. It specifies CASGGLYEQYF.

This chain links TRBV6-5 with TRBJ2-3; 9 bases align to TRBD2. The ends lost 5 bases at V and 0 bases at J; junction bases unmatched: 3. Germline V gives CDR1 MNHEY, CDR2 SVGAGI. CDR3 length: 15 residues. The CDR3, as DNA: TGTGCCAGCAGTAAACTAGCGGGTAGCACAGATACGCAGTATTTT. It is translated as CASSKLAGSTDTQYF.

This chain connects TRBV9 to TRBJ1-2, with a weak D call TRBD1 (6 bases). This CDR3 contains 13 residues. Per the germline V gene, CDR1 is SGDLS and CDR2 is YYNGEE. V gave up 0 bases and J gave up 12 bases, with 15 bases separating them. DNA of the CDR3: TGTGCCAGCAGCGTAGGACTAACAGGGATAGACACCTTC. This encodes CASSVGLTGIDTF.

The J gene is TRBJ2-1, the V gene TRBV25-1; TRBD1 might be the D (5 bases). V lost 4 bases to trimming and J lost 3 bases, with 13 bases between them. The CDR3 runs to 15 residues. Germline assignment: CDR1 MGHDK and CDR2 SYGVNS. Here the CDR3 reads CASSVDQQGYNEQFF. CDR3 DNA sequence: TGTGCCAGCAGTGTGGACCAGCAGGGCTACAATGAGCAGTTCTTC.

As regards this clone: This same CDR3 is encoded by further DNA sequences in the sample. The CDR3 DNA reads TGTGCCAGTAGTATAGAGGCTGAGAACACTGAAGCTTTCTTT. It specifies CASSIEAENTEAFF. The chain is built from TRBV19 and TRBJ1-1, with D uncertain. CDR3 length: 14 residues. Germline CDR1 LNHDA, CDR2 SQIVND (reference sequence). Trimming shortened V by 0 bases and J by 1 base, and 6 bases separated the two germline ends.

The chain is built from TRBV7-9 and TRBJ2-3; D is unclear. In germline, CDR1 is SEHNR, CDR2 FQNEAQ (reference sequence). Trimming cost V 2 bases and J 4 bases, with 13 bases left between them. This CDR3 region has 15 residues. CDR3: CASSLLLEFPDTQYF. CDR3 bases: TGTGCCAGCAGCTTATTGCTAGAGTTCCCAGATACGCAGTATTTT.

The V and J genes are TRBV5-6 and TRBJ1-4; the match to TRBD1 covers 8 bases. Germline V CDR1 and CDR2: SGHDT, YYEEEE. The CDR3 loop spans 13 amino acids. Trimming at V came to 3 bases and at J to 8 bases, leaving 3 bases not matched to a gene. DNA for the CDR3: TGTGCCAGCAGCTCGGACAGGGTCGAAAAACTGTTTTTT. Translation: CASSSDRVEKLFF. The full variable domain, with the rest looked up from reference TRBV5-6 and TRBJ1-4, is DAGVTQSPTHLIKTRGQQVTLRCSPKSGHDTVSWYQQALGQGPQFIFQYYEEEERQRGNFPDRFSGHQFPNYSSELNVNALLLGDSALYLCASSSDRVEKLFFGSGTQLSVL.

This clone was observed a handful of times. The chain employs TRBV6-1 and TRBJ1-2, with D unresolved. Germline lookup yields CDR1 MNHNS and CDR2 SASEGT. CDR3 length: 13 residues. With 3 bases removed from V and 8 bases from J, the gap between germline ends came to 13 bases. CDR3 amino acids: CASSDSRSDGYTF. The CDR3, as DNA: TGTGCCAGCAGTGACAGCAGGTCGGACGGCTACACCTTC.

CDR3 bases: TGTGCCATCAGTGAGTCAGGGCTAGCGGGTACGAATGAGCAGTTCTTC. Protein product: CAISESGLAGTNEQFF. This chain connects TRBV10-3 to TRBJ2-1, with 8 positions matching TRBD2. The CDR3 has 16 amino acids. Germline CDR1 reads ENHRY; CDR2 reads SYGVKD. Trimming at V came to 0 bases and at J to 7 bases, leaving 8 bases not matched to a gene.